This entry lists 7 T cell receptor beta chains sequenced from one sample in a study of blood T cell repertoires in COVID-19. Libraries were prepared by immunoSEQ multiplex PCR; TCRdb keeps only in-frame clonotypes and omits some of them. Here the sample spans tens of thousands of clones, about 81% being singletons. The material sequenced was peripheral blood. These receptors originate from a human donor in a cohort sampled during active COVID-19.

V is TRBV29-1 and J is TRBJ2-6; 14 bases line up with TRBD2. From germline, CDR1 is SQVTM and CDR2 ANQGSEA. The J segment lost 2 bases and the V segment lost 3 bases, leaving 12 bases of the junction unmatched. The CDR3 covers 20 residues. CDR3 sequence: CSVEFLEGGLAGAGANVLTF. DNA of the CDR3: TGCAGCGTTGAGTTCCTAGAAGGGGGACTAGCGGGAGCTGGGGCCAACGTCCTGACTTTC.

This clone has just one count. The chain couples TRBV19 to TRBJ2-7, with a possible D match to TRBD1 (6 bases). Germline V gene sequence: CDR1 LNHDA, CDR2 SQIVND (reference sequence). The CDR3 totals 14 residues. V was shortened by 1 base and J by 2 bases, with 9 bases between the two germline ends. CDR3 loop: CASSIVTGTYEQYF. CDR3 DNA: TGTGCCAGTAGTATAGTCACAGGGACCTACGAGCAGTACTTC.

The chain couples TRBV6-5 to TRBJ2-2, with D perhaps matching TRBD1 (6 bases). The V end lost 6 bases, the J end lost 6 bases, and 11 bases lay between the germline ends. The CDR3 is made up of 13 amino acids. Germline V gene sequence: CDR1 MNHEY, CDR2 SVGAGI. Written as DNA, the CDR3 is TGTGCCAGCAGACCAACAGGGTCCGGGGAGCTGTTTTTT. It translates to CASRPTGSGELFF.

This rearrangement joins TRBV27 to TRBJ2-6; D call uncertain. Trimming cost V 5 bases and J 0 bases, with 8 bases left between them. The CDR3 consists of 15 residues. Per the germline V gene, CDR1 is MNHEY and CDR2 is SMNVEV (reference sequence). CDR3: CASSQFSSGANVLTF. CDR3 DNA: TGTGCCAGCAGTCAATTTAGCTCTGGGGCCAACGTCCTGACTTTC.

V usage is TRBV6-2 or TRBV6-3 and J usage is TRBJ2-3; 7 bases agree with TRBD2. Germline V gene data show CDR1 as MNHEY and CDR2 as SVGEGT. V was pared by 0 bases and J by 2 bases, with 5 bases of the junction left unmatched. The CDR3 consists of 16 residues. For the CDR3, the DNA is TGTGCCAGCAGTTACTCCTGGGGGGGAGACACAGATACGCAGTATTTT. Amino acid sequence: CASSYSWGGDTDTQYF.

V usage is TRBV10-3 and J usage is TRBJ2-3; 10 bases are shared with TRBD2. Germline trimming cut 11 bases from V and 0 bases from J; bases unmatched to any gene: 5. Germline V CDR1 and CDR2: ENHRY, SYGVKD. The CDR3 covers 14 residues. Here the CDR3 DNA reads TGTGCCGTCGGGACTAGCGCTAGCACAGATACGCAGTATTTT. This codes for CAVGTSASTDTQYF.

This clone occurred a few times. This sequence joins TRBV7-9 and TRBJ1-1; possibly TRBD1 for D (5 bases). The CDR3 contains 14 residues. Germline V gene lookup returns CDR1 SEHNR and CDR2 FQNEAQ (reference sequence). Trimming pared 5 bases from V and 1 base from J, leaving 11 bases between. The CDR3 DNA reads as TGTGCCAGCAGCGCGGGGACTTCGAACACTGAAGCTTTCTTT. It specifies CASSAGTSNTEAFF.